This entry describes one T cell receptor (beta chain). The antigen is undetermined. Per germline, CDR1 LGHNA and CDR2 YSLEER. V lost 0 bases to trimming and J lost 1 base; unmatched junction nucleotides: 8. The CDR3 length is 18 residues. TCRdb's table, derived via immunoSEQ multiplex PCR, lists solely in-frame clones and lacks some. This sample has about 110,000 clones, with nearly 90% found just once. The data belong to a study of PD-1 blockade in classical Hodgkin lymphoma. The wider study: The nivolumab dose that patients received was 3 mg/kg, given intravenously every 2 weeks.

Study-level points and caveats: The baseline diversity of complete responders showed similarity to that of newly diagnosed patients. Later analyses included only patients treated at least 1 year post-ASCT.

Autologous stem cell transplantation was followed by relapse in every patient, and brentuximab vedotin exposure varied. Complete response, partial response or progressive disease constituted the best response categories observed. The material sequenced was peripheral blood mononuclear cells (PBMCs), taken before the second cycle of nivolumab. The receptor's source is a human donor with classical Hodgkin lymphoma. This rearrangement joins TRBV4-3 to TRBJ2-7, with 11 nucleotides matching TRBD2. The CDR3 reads CASSQETRLAGQSYEQYF. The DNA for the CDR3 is TGCGCCAGCAGCCAAGAGACCCGACTAGCGGGACAATCCTACGAGCAGTACTTC.